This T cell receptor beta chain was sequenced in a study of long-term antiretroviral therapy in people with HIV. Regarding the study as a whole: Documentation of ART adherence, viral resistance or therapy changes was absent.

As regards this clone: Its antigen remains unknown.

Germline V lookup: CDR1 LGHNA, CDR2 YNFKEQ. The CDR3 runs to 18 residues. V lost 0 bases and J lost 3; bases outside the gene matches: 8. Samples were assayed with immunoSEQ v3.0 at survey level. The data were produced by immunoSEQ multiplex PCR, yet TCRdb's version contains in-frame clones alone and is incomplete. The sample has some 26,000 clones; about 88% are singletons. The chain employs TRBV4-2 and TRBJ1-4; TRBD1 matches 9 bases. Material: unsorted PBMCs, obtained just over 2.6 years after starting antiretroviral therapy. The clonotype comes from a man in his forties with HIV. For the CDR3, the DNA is TGTGCCAGCAGCCAAGATCACAGGGGGCGGTTAGCTAATGAAAAACTGTTTTTT. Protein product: CASSQDHRGRLANEKLFF.